What follows is one T cell receptor beta chain and its context. Its matching antigen is unknown. It was CD45RO-negative cells, positively selected for CCR7, that made up naive CD8 cells, with terminally differentiated effector memory CD45RA+ cells excluded. The study drew its donors from healthy HIV-negative adults without recent acute infections or vaccinations. The method was immunoSEQ multiplex PCR; TCRdb's version includes in-frame clones alone and lacks a portion of them. The top ten hold approximately 0.11% of the sample, which has around 620,000 clones, approximately 95% seen once. These data come from a study of shared clonotypes between healthy human individuals. Study-wide points: Some naive CD4 clonotypes, about 5.5%, turned up in common across several donors.

The CDR3 is 13 residues long. J lost 7 bases, V lost 4 bases, and 2 bases had no gene match. The germline V gene has CDR1 MNHEY and CDR2 SVGAGI. This receptor was taken from a young woman in good health. Material: naive CD8+ T cells sorted from blood. The chain is built from TRBV6-5 and TRBJ2-1; TRBD2 matches 9 bases. The CDR3 loop is CASSLAGANEQFF. DNA for the CDR3: TGTGCCAGCAGTTTAGCGGGAGCTAATGAGCAGTTCTTC.